These T cell receptor beta chains were read from a single sample in a study of control samples from healthy donors and cancer patients. TCRdb's table, derived via immunoSEQ multiplex PCR, lists solely in-frame clones and lacks some. The table lists over 80,000 clones, approximately 80% of them singletons, with around a fifth in the top ten. The sequencing input was blood. The source is a young man in good health. The CDR3 runs from the conserved cysteine through the conserved F or W. Each record gives: V gene, D gene, clone size, CDR3 length, J gene, CDR3 protein, CDR3 DNA. D genes are given only for firm matches. Not all rows give a size; the values are once, few, many and, for expanded clones, a class.

TRBV14	NA	NA	16	TRBJ1-1	CASSPVPLHQNTEAFF	TGTGCCAGCAGCCCAGTTCCCCTACACCAGAACACTGAAGCTTTCTTT
TRBV30	TRBD1	NA	15	TRBJ1-5	CAWSGRGGSNQPQHF	TGTGCCTGGAGCGGTAGAGGGGGCAGCAATCAGCCCCAGCATTTT
TRBV7-9	NA	few	16	TRBJ1-5	CASSLDVGGSNQPQHF	TGTGCCAGCAGCTTAGATGTAGGGGGGAGCAATCAGCCCCAGCATTTT
TRBV5-4	TRBD2	NA	16	TRBJ2-1	CASSPQGLAGGNEQFF	TGTGCCAGCAGCCCCCAGGGACTAGCGGGGGGCAATGAGCAGTTCTTC
TRBV11-2	NA	NA	12	TRBJ1-5	CASSHGNQPQHF	TGTGCCAGCAGCCACGGCAATCAGCCCCAGCATTTT
TRBV6-1	NA	once	13	TRBJ2-7	CASSEMAGEKQYF	TGTGCCAGCAGTGAAATGGCAGGGGAGAAGCAGTACTTC
TRBV12-5	NA	few	14	TRBJ1-5	CASGLGQGNQPQHF	TGTGCTAGTGGTTTGGGACAGGGCAATCAGCCCCAGCATTTT
TRBV7-9	NA	NA	14	TRBJ1-4	CASSGGATNEKLFF	TGTGCCAGCAGCGGGGGGGCAACTAATGAAAAACTGTTTTTT
TRBV7-9	NA	NA	17	TRBJ2-3	CASSDPSSGGYTDTQYF	TGTGCCAGCAGCGACCCGAGTTCCGGGGGCTACACAGATACGCAGTATTTT
TRBV12-3/TRBV12-4	TRBD2	NA	13	TRBJ2-7	CASSWGGSYEQYF	TGTGCCAGCAGTTGGGGGGGCTCCTACGAGCAGTACTTC
TRBV11-2	NA	NA	13	TRBJ1-1	CASSFSQNTEAFF	TGTGCCAGCAGCTTTTCCCAGAACACTGAAGCTTTCTTT
TRBV6-5	TRBD1	NA	13	TRBJ1-6	CASSPGTGWPLHF	TGTGCCAGCAGTCCCGGGACAGGGTGGCCCCTCCACTTT
TRBV6-1	NA	NA	14	TRBJ2-2	CASSEMRTSGELFF	TGTGCCAGCAGTGAAATGCGGACCTCCGGGGAGCTGTTTTTT
TRBV15	NA	NA	14	TRBJ2-7	CATSRDPQDYGQYF	TGTGCCACCAGCAGAGATCCGCAGGATTATGGGCAGTACTTC
TRBV11-1	NA	NA	15	TRBJ2-1	CASSIQTASYNEQFF	TGTGCCAGCAGCATCCAGACAGCGAGCTACAATGAGCAGTTCTTC
TRBV6-5	TRBD1	NA	12	TRBJ1-2	CASSRQGRGYTF	TGTGCCAGCAGCCGACAGGGCCGTGGCTACACCTTC
TRBV5-6	TRBD1	NA	14	TRBJ1-6	CASSQGGDNSPLHF	TGTGCCAGCAGCCAGGGGGGGGACAATTCACCCCTCCACTTT
TRBV5-1	TRBD1	NA	16	TRBJ2-2	CASSSAGTGGTGELFF	TGCGCCAGCAGCTCCGCCGGGACAGGGGGAACCGGGGAGCTGTTTTTT
TRBV19	TRBD2	NA	15	TRBJ2-2	CASSITAGGPGELFF	TGTGCCAGTAGTATCACAGCGGGGGGGCCCGGGGAGCTGTTTTTT
TRBV5-8	NA	NA	13	TRBJ1-2	CASSTGEGYGYTF	TGTGCCAGCAGTACTGGGGAGGGCTATGGCTACACCTTC
TRBV3-1/TRBV3-2	NA	NA	14	TRBJ1-2	CASSPGTGSYGYTF	TGTGCCAGCAGCCCCGGAACGGGTAGCTATGGCTACACCTTC
TRBV27	NA	many	13	TRBJ1-2	CASSLGENYGYTF	TGTGCCAGCAGTTTAGGGGAGAACTATGGCTACACCTTC
TRBV10-3	NA	NA	15	TRBJ1-3	CAISDKGMTGNTIYF	TGTGCCATCAGTGATAAGGGTATGACTGGAAACACCATATATTTT
TRBV7-2	NA	NA	15	TRBJ1-2	CASSLAGVGDYGYTF	TGTGCCAGCAGCTTAGCGGGGGTCGGGGACTATGGCTACACCTTC
TRBV30	NA	NA	12	TRBJ1-2	CAWKESNYGYTF	TGTGCCTGGAAGGAGTCCAACTATGGCTACACCTTC
TRBV3-1/TRBV3-2	NA	NA	14	TRBJ2-7	CASSHSAGGHEQYF	TGTGCCAGCAGCCACTCCGCCGGGGGCCACGAGCAGTACTTC
TRBV6-5	NA	NA	13	TRBJ1-5	CASSYGDNQPQHF	TGTGCCAGCAGTTACGGGGACAATCAGCCCCAGCATTTT
TRBV29-1	NA	NA	14	TRBJ1-3	CSVELDSFGNTIYF	TGCAGCGTTGAATTGGACAGCTTTGGAAACACCATATATTTT
TRBV18	TRBD2	NA	16	TRBJ2-3	CASSPAIAGGQIPQYF	TGTGCCAGCTCACCAGCGATAGCGGGGGGGCAAATTCCGCAGTATTTT
TRBV5-1	NA	NA	12	TRBJ1-3	CASSEDGNTIYF	TGCGCCAGCAGTGAAGATGGAAACACCATATATTTT
TRBV6-6	TRBD1	once	14	TRBJ2-7	CASSKGQATYEQYF	TGTGCCAGCAGTAAGGGACAGGCAACCTACGAGCAGTACTTC
TRBV7-6	NA	NA	12	TRBJ2-2	CASSLRGRGAVF	TGTGCCAGCAGCTTGCGGGGCCGGGGAGCTGTTTTT
TRBV5-6	TRBD1	NA	13	TRBJ1-1	CASSSTDREVAFF	TGTGCCAGCAGCTCAACGGACAGGGAGGTAGCTTTCTTT
TRBV5-6	NA	NA	12	TRBJ2-7	CASSSTGYEQYF	TGTGCCAGCAGCTCAACAGGATACGAGCAGTACTTC